The following is a T cell receptor (beta chain) sequence with its context. Its antigen remains unidentified. The input lacks base qualities; no much larger clone sits a single base away. The collaborating institutions used their own protocols to collect whole blood in K2EDTA tubes. For TCRbeta analysis, collaborator samples were shipped as frozen whole blood, as isolated PBMCs, or as DNA extracted from either sample type. The sample comes from a study of blood T cell repertoires in COVID-19 (TCRdb year 2020). Concerning the study at large: Samples covering the acute and convalescent phases of COVID-19 were provided by collaborators in the United States, Italy and Spain. The repertoires were released in a freely available public database intended as a resource for research on the immune response to SARS-CoV-2. Subjects who had been exposed to COVID-19, were actively infected with it, or had recovered from it provided the deeply sampled blood TCRbeta repertoires that made up the dataset. Sample metadata almost always included a de-identified subject ID, COVID-19 status, age in years and sex. Samples were obtained from the ongoing ImmuneRACE study (first 160 participants) and from about 1,300 subjects provided by 6 global collaborators. HLA class I and class II types, where available, came from metadata supplied by the sample provider rather than from assay-based typing. The prospective study material was composed of cDNA or gDNA derived from T cells, B-cell-depleted T cells, or PBMCs. What the authors observed across the whole study: How much clinical and demographic metadata was included differed by source and by participant, and the metadata was provided uncurated.

The immunoSEQ Assay, a bias-controlled multiplex PCR, was used to amplify TCRbeta CDR3 regions from genomic DNA. Concerning the study's data processing: The number of nucleated cells in each sample was estimated from the amplification of reference gene primers within the assay. To quantify the absolute abundance of each unique TCRbeta CDR3 rearrangement, sequence reads were collapsed and filtered. For each sample, productive Simpson clonality was calculated as the square root of Simpson's diversity index across productive rearrangements. TCRdb took over this immuneACCESS table, retaining in-frame rearrangements with V and J assigned. Such tables are incomplete; in checked studies, under half of the missing clones stem from an unresolved V gene, and the remainder is unexplained. D and trimming come from the DNA, and the V and J calls and clone size come from that table. This sample lists about 240,000 clones; 70% to 90% were detected once. 6% to 9% of the sample lies in the top ten.

The junction shows trimming of 3 bases on V and 4 bases on J, and the gene matches do not reach 3 bases of it. The CDR3 contains 15 residues, cysteine and phenylalanine counted. Just the 45-base CDR3 DNA is kept, in frame starting at base 1. CDR1 and CDR2 (SGHNT, YENEEA) derive from the germline V gene. The sequenced material came from peripheral blood. The sequence links TRBV11-3 to TRBJ2-1; 10 central bases correspond to TRBD1. This TCR was recovered from a woman aged 65 to 85 with active or convalescent COVID-19. The DNA reads TGTGCCAGCAGCTTTAGGGACAGGGGTTACAATGAGCAGTTCTTC. It is translated as CASSFRDRGYNEQFF.